Presented here are 21 T cell receptor beta chains from one specimen sequenced in a study of radiation and T cells in renal cell carcinoma. Time point noted: blood 4 weeks post-SBRT, at nephrectomy. Treatment specified: 15 Gy SBRT to primary tumor, nephrectomy 4 weeks later. Assay used: immunoSEQ multiplex PCR; TCRdb lists only in-frame clones, some missing. The sample holds around 95,000 clones, more than 65% seen once. The material sequenced was blood, taken from a patient whose treatment included radiotherapy and nephrectomy. Receptors were obtained from a man aged 55-75 years with renal cell carcinoma.

The chain recombines TRBV5-6 with TRBJ2-1; 10 bases are a match to TRBD2. V gave up 4 bases and J gave up 9 bases; unmatched junction bases: 4. Germline V gene lookup returns CDR1 SGHDT and CDR2 YYEEEE. CDR3 length equals 13 residues. In nucleotides, the CDR3 is TGTGCCAGCAGCATAGCGGGAGGTACTGAGCAGTTCTTC. Its protein product is CASSIAGGTEQFF.

V and J are TRBV25-1 and TRBJ1-1; 10 bases map to TRBD1. V was clipped by 5 bases and J by 1 base; unmatched bases: 7. Per germline, CDR1 MGHDK and CDR2 SYGVNS. The CDR3 sequence is 16 residues long. This chain's CDR3 is CASSQTGGPRNTEAFF. In DNA form, the CDR3 reads TGTGCCAGCAGTCAGACAGGGGGCCCGAGGAACACTGAAGCTTTCTTT.

The chain links TRBV11-3 to TRBJ2-1; possibly TRBD1 for D (6 bases). Deletions cut 1 base from V and 8 bases from J, with 18 bases between. CDR1 is SGHNT, CDR2 YENEEA, per germline. This CDR3 is built from 16 residues. For the CDR3, the DNA is TGTGCCAGCAGCTTAGGGATTAACAGGGTTGTTGATGAGCAGTTCTTC. This translates into CASSLGINRVVDEQFF.

The CDR3 DNA sequence: TGTGCCAGCAGCTTGCTTCCAGGGGACTCCCTTCGTGAGACCCAGTACTTC. Translated, it gives CASSLLPGDSLRETQYF. The chain uses TRBV5-5 and TRBJ2-5; D might be TRBD1 or TRBD2, each matching 6 bases. Trimming took 1 base from V and 5 from J, leaving 21 bases between them. Germline loops: CDR1 SGHKS, CDR2 YYEKEE (reference sequence). The length of the CDR3 is 17 residues.

The chain has TRBV29-1 and TRBJ2-1; the match to TRBD2 covers 8 bases. V gave up 3 bases and J gave up 5 bases; unmatched junction bases: 12. CDR1 is SQVTM and CDR2 is ANQGSEA in the germline V gene. This CDR3 is built from 16 residues. The CDR3: CSVEAGGWTSNNEQFF. CDR3 DNA: TGCAGCGTTGAGGCGGGGGGTTGGACATCCAACAATGAGCAGTTCTTC.

In the case of this clone: The junction differs from germline at one of its ends, possibly a read error. This chain connects TRBV20-1 to TRBJ2-5; a weak D match, TRBD2 (5 bases). This CDR3 spans 11 amino acids. The germline gives CDR1 DFQATT, CDR2 SNEGSKA (reference sequence). The CDR3 sequence: CAPPRVETQYF. CDR3 DNA sequence: TGTGCACCCCCGAGGGTAGAGACCCAGTACTTC.

This rearrangement joins TRBV5-6 to TRBJ1-2; perhaps TRBD1 as D (5 bases). The CDR3 is 13 residues long. V lost 4 bases, J lost 6 bases, and 13 bases lay in between. Germline lookup yields CDR1 SGHDT and CDR2 YYEEEE. CDR3 DNA sequence: TGTGCCAGCAGCACGCGACAGACCGATGGCTACACCTTC. Translated: CASSTRQTDGYTF.

The CDR3 bases are TGTGCCAGCAAGAGGGGCTCCTACGAGCAGTACTTC. Protein: CASKRGSYEQYF. The chain couples TRBV5-6 to TRBJ2-7, with D perhaps matching TRBD1 or TRBD2 (5 bases each). Germline CDR1 SGHDT, CDR2 YYEEEE. The CDR3 spans 12 residues. Trimming took 6 bases from V and 0 from J, leaving 7 bases between them.

V gene TRBV27 combines with J gene TRBJ1-1, with 8 bases that match TRBD1. The CDR3 covers 14 residues. Germline trimming cut 8 bases from V and 5 bases from J; bases unmatched to any gene: 10. The germline V gene encodes CDR1 MNHEY and CDR2 SMNVEV (reference sequence). DNA of the CDR3: TGTGCCAGCGGATCCAGGGGGCGAGGAACTGAAGCTTTCTTT. Translation: CASGSRGRGTEAFF.

The chain recombines TRBV6-6 with TRBJ2-7, with 10 bases lining up with TRBD2. V gave up 0 bases and J gave up 7 bases; unmatched junction bases: 6. From germline, CDR1 is MNHNY and CDR2 SVGAGI (reference sequence). The CDR3 totals 15 residues. The CDR3 bases are TGTGCCAGCAGTTACTCTGTAGCGGGAGGTCAGGAGCAGTACTTC. Its translation: CASSYSVAGGQEQYF.

The chain recombines TRBV6-5 with TRBJ2-5, with D hard to call. V was pared by 2 bases and J by 4 bases, with 17 bases between. Germline CDR1 MNHEY, CDR2 SVGAGI. The CDR3 loop spans 16 amino acids. Written as DNA, the CDR3 is TGTGCCAGCAGTTACAGCTCCGTAGGTGGATTAGAGACCCAGTACTTC. Its protein is CASSYSSVGGLETQYF.

The chain links TRBV5-4 to TRBJ2-7; 13 nucleotides align to TRBD2. J was trimmed by 2 bases and V by 4 bases; bases with no gene match: 0. The CDR3 sequence is 14 residues long. Per the germline V gene, CDR1 is SGHNT and CDR2 is YYREEE (reference sequence). The CDR3 DNA sequence: TGTGCCAGCAGCGGGACTAGCGGGACCTACGAGCAGTACTTC. Its protein is CASSGTSGTYEQYF.

The chain is built from TRBV2 and TRBJ2-7; D tentatively reads TRBD1 or TRBD2 (5 bases each). Germline V gene lookup returns CDR1 SNHLY and CDR2 FYNNEI. The ends were cut back, 4 bases at V and 3 bases at J, with 16 bases in the middle. The CDR3 extends over 15 amino acids. The CDR3 protein is CASSAGRRFLYEQYF. The CDR3, as DNA: TGTGCCAGCAGTGCGGGACGGAGGTTCCTCTACGAGCAGTACTTC.

The rearrangement links TRBV5-5 to TRBJ2-1; D is unclear. Trimming took 3 bases from V and 0 from J, leaving 7 bases between them. CDR1 SGHKS and CDR2 YYEKEE come from the germline V gene (reference sequence). The CDR3 runs 14 residues. The CDR3, as DNA: TGTGCCAGCAGCTCCTACTACTCCTACAATGAGCAGTTCTTC. As protein: CASSSYYSYNEQFF.

The chain combines TRBV28 with TRBJ1-2, with D perhaps TRBD1 (6 bases). Germline V gene lookup returns CDR1 MDHEN and CDR2 SYDVKM. Trimming left V 3 bases short and J 3 bases short, with 11 bases between. This CDR3 contains 14 residues. Here the CDR3 reads CASSLAGDDYGYTF. CDR3 nucleotide sequence: TGTGCCAGCAGTTTGGCAGGGGATGACTATGGCTACACCTTC.

The V and J genes are TRBV10-1 and TRBJ2-7, with 7 bases aligning to TRBD1. V dropped 1 base and J dropped 3; count of bases not matched to a gene: 3. The germline V gene encodes CDR1 WNHNN and CDR2 SYGVQD (reference sequence). The CDR3 is made up of 14 amino acids. The CDR3 DNA is TGCGCCAGCAGTGAGTACAGGGGTAGCTACGAGCAGTACTTC. The encoded protein is CASSEYRGSYEQYF.

This chain connects TRBV6-1 to TRBJ2-7, with a tentative D call TRBD1 (5 bases). Trimming shortened V by 3 bases and J by 4 bases, and 13 bases separated the two germline ends. This CDR3 has 14 residues. Germline V CDR1 and CDR2: MNHNS, SASEGT. The CDR3 DNA reads as TGTGCCAGCAGTGAGACAGTCCCAGTTTACGAGCAGTACTTC. Encoded protein: CASSETVPVYEQYF.

V is TRBV27 and J is TRBJ1-2, with D maybe TRBD1 (6 bases). The germline V gene has CDR1 MNHEY and CDR2 SMNVEV (reference sequence). V was cut by 2 bases and J by 0 bases, with 16 bases left in between. The CDR3 length is 17 residues. CDR3 sequence: CASSLNPTGASNYGYTF. The CDR3 DNA is TGTGCCAGCAGTTTAAATCCGACAGGAGCCTCTAACTATGGCTACACCTTC.

The chain carries TRBV19 and TRBJ1-3; perhaps TRBD1 as D (6 bases). V gave up 7 bases and J gave up 0 bases, with 16 bases separating them. The CDR3 consists of 16 residues. Germline-derived CDR1 and CDR2 are LNHDA and SQIVND (reference sequence). The CDR3 loop is CASISGQPISGNTIYF. In nucleotides, the CDR3 is TGTGCCAGTATCTCAGGACAGCCAATCTCTGGAAACACCATATATTTT. The full variable domain, its missing parts supplied by reference TRBV19 and TRBJ1-3, is DGGITQSPKYLFRKEGQNVTLSCEQNLNHDAMYWYRQDPGQGLRLIYYSQIVNDFQKGDIAEGYSVSREKKESFPLTVTSAQKNPTAFYLCASISGQPISGNTIYFGEGSWLTVV.

This chain links TRBV21-1 with TRBJ2-1; the D call of TRBD2 is as the table states it, not checked on the DNA. TRBV21-1 is a pseudogene. The CDR3 spans 16 residues. The CDR3 region has the DNA TGTGCCAGCAGCGAGACCGGGACTAGCGTCTACAATGAGCAGTTCTTC. Translating it yields CASSETGTSVYNEQFF.

Of note for this clone: Different DNA sequences within this sample yield the same CDR3. The rearrangement links TRBV2 to TRBJ2-7; 7 nucleotides line up with TRBD2. V was clipped by 6 bases and J by 3 bases; unmatched bases: 2. The CDR3 spans 12 residues. Germline-derived CDR1 and CDR2 are SNHLY and FYNNEI. The CDR3 sequence: CASSPGGYEQYF. The CDR3 DNA reads as TGTGCCAGCAGCCCGGGAGGCTACGAGCAGTACTTC.